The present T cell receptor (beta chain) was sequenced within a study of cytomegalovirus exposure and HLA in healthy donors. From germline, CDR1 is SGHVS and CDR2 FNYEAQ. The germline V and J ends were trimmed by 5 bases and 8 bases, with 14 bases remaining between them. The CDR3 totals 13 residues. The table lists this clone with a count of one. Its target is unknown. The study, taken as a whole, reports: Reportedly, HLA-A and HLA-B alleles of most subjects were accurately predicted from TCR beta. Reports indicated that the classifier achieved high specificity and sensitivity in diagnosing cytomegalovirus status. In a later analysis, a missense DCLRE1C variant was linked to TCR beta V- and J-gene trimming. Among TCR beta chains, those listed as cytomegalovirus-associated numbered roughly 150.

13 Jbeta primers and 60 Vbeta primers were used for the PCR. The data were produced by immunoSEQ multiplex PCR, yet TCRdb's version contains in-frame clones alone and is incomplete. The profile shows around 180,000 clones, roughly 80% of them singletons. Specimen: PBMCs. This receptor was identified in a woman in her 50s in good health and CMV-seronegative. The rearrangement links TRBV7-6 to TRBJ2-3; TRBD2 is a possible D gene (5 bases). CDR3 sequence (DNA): TGTGCCAGCAGCGATGGGGTCGCGGGTACGCAGTATTTT. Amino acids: CASSDGVAGTQYF.